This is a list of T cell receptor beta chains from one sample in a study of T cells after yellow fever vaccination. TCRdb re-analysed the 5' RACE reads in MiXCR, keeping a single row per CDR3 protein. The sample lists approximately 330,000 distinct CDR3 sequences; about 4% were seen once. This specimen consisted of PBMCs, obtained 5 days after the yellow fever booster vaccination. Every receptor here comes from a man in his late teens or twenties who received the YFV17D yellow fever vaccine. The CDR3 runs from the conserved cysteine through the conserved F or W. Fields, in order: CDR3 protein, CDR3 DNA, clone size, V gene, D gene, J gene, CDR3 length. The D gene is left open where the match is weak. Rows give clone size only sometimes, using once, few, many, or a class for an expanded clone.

CDR3: CASNQGYNQPQHF
DNA: TGTGCCAGCAACCAGGGTTACAATCAGCCCCAGCATTTT
size: few
V: TRBV6-2/TRBV6-3
D: NA
J: TRBJ1-5
length: 13

CDR3: CASSTRDRGGNEQFF
DNA: TGTGCCAGTAGTACCCGGGACAGGGGGGGGAATGAGCAGTTCTTC
size: NA
V: TRBV19
D: TRBD1
J: TRBJ2-1
length: 15

CDR3: CASSPETGGNQPQHF
DNA: TGTGCCAGCTCACCGGAGACAGGGGGCAATCAGCCCCAGCATTTT
size: NA
V: TRBV18
D: TRBD1
J: TRBJ1-5
length: 15

CDR3: CASSLDANTGELFF
DNA: TGCGCCAGCAGCTTAGACGCGAACACCGGGGAGCTGTTTTTT
size: many
V: TRBV5-1
D: NA
J: TRBJ2-2
length: 14

CDR3: CASSPGVVDTQYF
DNA: TGCGCCAGCAGCCCCGGGGTTGTAGATACGCAGTATTTT
size: few
V: TRBV4-1
D: NA
J: TRBJ2-3
length: 13

CDR3: CASSLGGLAGAGGTQYF
DNA: TGTGCCAGCAGCTTAGGGGGACTAGCGGGGGCCGGAGGGACCCAGTACTTC
size: many
V: TRBV7-2
D: TRBD2
J: TRBJ2-5
length: 17

CDR3: CSARHLYGYTF
DNA: TGCAGCGCCAGACACCTCTATGGCTACACCTTC
size: NA
V: TRBV29-1
D: NA
J: TRBJ1-2
length: 11

CDR3: CASSLLAGEADTQYF
DNA: TGTGCCAGCTCACTACTAGCGGGGGAAGCAGATACGCAGTATTTT
size: NA
V: TRBV18
D: TRBD2
J: TRBJ2-3
length: 15

CDR3: CASSQVYRGRSPLHF
DNA: TGTGCCAGCAGCCAAGTTTACAGGGGGCGTTCACCCCTCCACTTT
size: many
V: TRBV3-1
D: TRBD1
J: TRBJ1-6
length: 15

CDR3: CASSLERGRNTGELFF
DNA: TGCGCCAGCAGCTTGGAGCGGGGGCGAAACACCGGGGAGCTGTTTTTT
size: few
V: TRBV5-1
D: TRBD2
J: TRBJ2-2
length: 16

CDR3: CASSQTYNQPQHF
DNA: TGCGCCAGCAGCCAAACATACAATCAGCCCCAGCATTTT
size: NA
V: TRBV4-3
D: NA
J: TRBJ1-5
length: 13

CDR3: CASSPGGWGNTEAFF
DNA: TGTGCCAGCAGCCCCGGGGGGTGGGGCAACACTGAAGCTTTCTTT
size: NA
V: TRBV7-2
D: NA
J: TRBJ1-1
length: 15

CDR3: CATSAPGTPNTGELFF
DNA: TGTGCCACCAGTGCTCCCGGGACTCCTAACACCGGGGAGCTGTTTTTT
size: NA
V: TRBV24-1
D: NA
J: TRBJ2-2
length: 16

CDR3: CASSPQGTRDTEAFF
DNA: TGTGCCAGCAGTCCCCAGGGGACCCGGGACACTGAAGCTTTCTTT
size: many
V: TRBV28
D: NA
J: TRBJ1-1
length: 15

CDR3: CASSRLAGGDNEQFF
DNA: TGTGCCAGCAGCCGACTAGCGGGGGGGGACAATGAGCAGTTCTTC
size: NA
V: TRBV7-6
D: TRBD2
J: TRBJ2-1
length: 15

CDR3: CSAPTRTAGAYGYTF
DNA: TGCAGTGCCCCGACCCGGACAGCGGGGGCCTATGGCTACACCTTC
size: NA
V: TRBV20-1
D: NA
J: TRBJ1-2
length: 15

CDR3: CASSFRLVDTGELFF
DNA: TGTGCCAGCAGCTTCAGACTAGTAGACACCGGGGAGCTGTTTTTT
size: many
V: TRBV7-2
D: NA
J: TRBJ2-2
length: 15

CDR3: CASSQIRVRDQPQHF
DNA: TGCGCCAGCAGCCAGATCAGGGTTCGAGATCAGCCCCAGCATTTT
size: many
V: TRBV4-3
D: NA
J: TRBJ1-5
length: 15

CDR3: CASSGNRNMGLNTEAFF
DNA: TGTGCCAGCAGCGGCAACAGGAATATGGGCTTGAACACTGAAGCTTTCTTT
size: NA
V: TRBV3-1
D: NA
J: TRBJ1-1
length: 17

CDR3: CSAKQGAGTEAFF
DNA: TGCAGTGCGAAACAGGGGGCCGGGACTGAAGCTTTCTTT
size: NA
V: TRBV20-1
D: TRBD1
J: TRBJ1-1
length: 13

CDR3: CASSFTTTYNEQFF
DNA: TGTGCCAGCAGCTTTACCACAACTTACAATGAGCAGTTCTTC
size: NA
V: TRBV7-2
D: NA
J: TRBJ2-1
length: 14

CDR3: CASTLIGRESSTGELFF
DNA: TGTGCCAGCACCTTAATCGGCCGTGAAAGTTCGACCGGGGAGCTGTTTTTT
size: few
V: TRBV5-5
D: NA
J: TRBJ2-2
length: 17

CDR3: CASSQRDASYNEQFF
DNA: TGTGCCAGCAGCCAACGGGACGCCTCCTACAATGAGCAGTTCTTC
size: many
V: TRBV14
D: NA
J: TRBJ2-1
length: 15

CDR3: CASSLDRYQPQHF
DNA: TGTGCCAGCAGCTTAGACCGATATCAGCCCCAGCATTTT
size: many
V: TRBV7-8
D: NA
J: TRBJ1-5
length: 13

CDR3: CASSPHGTGQETQYF
DNA: TGTGCCAGCAGCCCGCACGGGACAGGGCAGGAGACCCAGTACTTC
size: few
V: TRBV7-9
D: TRBD1
J: TRBJ2-5
length: 15

CDR3: CASSSPDRSGNTIYF
DNA: TGCGCCAGCAGCTCCCCGGATCGATCTGGAAACACCATATATTTT
size: NA
V: TRBV5-1
D: NA
J: TRBJ1-3
length: 15

CDR3: CASSLAQAGVTEAFF
DNA: TGCGCCAGCAGCTTGGCCCAGGCAGGGGTGACTGAAGCTTTCTTT
size: NA
V: TRBV5-1
D: NA
J: TRBJ1-1
length: 15

CDR3: CASSSLAGGFNEQFF
DNA: TGTGCCAGCAGCTCACTAGCGGGGGGGTTTAATGAGCAGTTCTTC
size: NA
V: TRBV7-3
D: TRBD2
J: TRBJ2-1
length: 15

CDR3: CASSSGPNGGYTF
DNA: TGCGCCAGCAGCTCCGGGCCGAACGGTGGCTACACCTTC
size: few
V: TRBV5-1
D: NA
J: TRBJ1-2
length: 13

CDR3: CASSLERGAAFF
DNA: TGTGCCAGCAGCTTAGAGCGGGGAGCGGCTTTCTTT
size: NA
V: TRBV7-9
D: NA
J: TRBJ1-1
length: 12

CDR3: CASTRRSGNTIYF
DNA: TGTGCCAGCACCCGACGATCCGGAAACACCATATATTTT
size: NA
V: TRBV12-3/TRBV12-4
D: NA
J: TRBJ1-3
length: 13

CDR3: CASSSSAGRKDEKLFF
DNA: TGTGCCAGCAGCTCCAGCGCGGGGCGGAAGGATGAAAAACTGTTTTTT
size: few
V: TRBV11-2
D: NA
J: TRBJ1-4
length: 16

CDR3: CASRDRTGSDQPQHF
DNA: TGTGCCAGCAGGGATAGGACAGGGTCCGACCAGCCCCAGCATTTT
size: few
V: TRBV27
D: TRBD1
J: TRBJ1-5
length: 15

CDR3: CSDQPGLYNEQFF
DNA: TGCAGTGACCAGCCGGGACTCTACAATGAGCAGTTCTTC
size: NA
V: TRBV20-1
D: NA
J: TRBJ2-1
length: 13

CDR3: CASSLRRGAEQFF
DNA: TGTGCCAGCAGCTTAAGAAGAGGGGCCGAGCAGTTCTTC
size: NA
V: TRBV11-3
D: NA
J: TRBJ2-1
length: 13

CDR3: CASSLGTGNSGANVLTF
DNA: TGTGCCAGCAGCTTAGGGACAGGGAACTCTGGGGCCAACGTCCTGACTTTC
size: many
V: TRBV7-6
D: TRBD1
J: TRBJ2-6
length: 17

CDR3: CASSSTGEYGYTF
DNA: TGTGCCAGCAGTTCAACAGGGGAATATGGCTACACCTTC
size: many
V: TRBV6-5
D: TRBD1
J: TRBJ1-2
length: 13

CDR3: CASSLATGDRGTEAFF
DNA: TGCGCCAGCAGCTTGGCTACAGGGGATCGGGGCACTGAAGCTTTCTTT
size: few
V: TRBV5-1
D: TRBD1
J: TRBJ1-1
length: 16

CDR3: CASSSSLAGATFTYNEQFF
DNA: TGTGCCAGCAGCTCCTCCCTAGCGGGGGCCACTTTTACCTACAATGAGCAGTTCTTC
size: NA
V: TRBV7-9
D: TRBD2
J: TRBJ2-1
length: 19

CDR3: CASSLPSGANEQYF
DNA: TGTGCCAGCAGCCTCCCCTCGGGAGCCAACGAGCAGTACTTC
size: many
V: TRBV7-2
D: NA
J: TRBJ2-7
length: 14

CDR3: CASSPRRASRNTIYF
DNA: TGTGCCAGCAGTCCCCGCCGGGCTTCGAGGAACACCATATATTTT
size: few
V: TRBV12-3/TRBV12-4
D: NA
J: TRBJ1-3
length: 15

CDR3: CASKGSRDRYGYTF
DNA: TGTGCCAGTAAGGGGTCCCGTGACAGATATGGCTACACCTTC
size: NA
V: TRBV19
D: NA
J: TRBJ1-2
length: 14

CDR3: CARSLGGAGGQYEQFF
DNA: TGTGCCAGAAGCTTGGGCGGTGCGGGGGGGCAGTATGAGCAGTTCTTC
size: NA
V: TRBV5-3
D: TRBD2
J: TRBJ2-1
length: 16

CDR3: CASSLVGGIYYEQYF
DNA: TGTGCCAGCAGCTTAGTGGGGGGAATCTACTACGAGCAGTACTTC
size: few
V: TRBV7-2
D: NA
J: TRBJ2-7
length: 15

CDR3: CASSIGPGTGRNTEAFF
DNA: TGTGCCAGTAGTATCGGCCCCGGGACAGGGAGGAACACTGAAGCTTTCTTT
size: few
V: TRBV19
D: TRBD1
J: TRBJ1-1
length: 17

CDR3: CASSGLDREYGYTF
DNA: TGTGCCAGCAGCGGACTGGACAGGGAATATGGCTACACCTTC
size: few
V: TRBV9
D: TRBD1
J: TRBJ1-2
length: 14